These 23 T cell receptor beta chains originate from one sample sequenced in a study of blood T cell repertoires in COVID-19. Sequencing was performed with immunoSEQ multiplex PCR; in TCRdb, only in-frame clones are kept and a portion is missing. This table has under 450,000 clones, about 89% appearing once. Source material: PBMCs or T cells enriched from blood (not recorded which). The receptors originated from a middle-aged woman who had been exposed to COVID-19.

The rearrangement uses TRBV5-5 and TRBJ1-1; D gene uncertain. Germline CDR1 is SGHKS and CDR2 is YYEKEE (reference sequence). The CDR3 extends over 14 amino acids. The V and J ends lost 3 bases and 1 base respectively, with 10 bases between them. CDR3 amino acids: CASSSPGRNTEAFF. For the CDR3, the DNA is TGTGCCAGCAGCTCGCCGGGAAGGAACACTGAAGCTTTCTTT.

This chain joins TRBV7-2 and TRBJ1-5; D is undetermined. Germline CDR1 SGHTA, CDR2 FQGNSA. The ends were cut back, 4 bases at V and 0 bases at J, with 4 bases in the middle. The CDR3 extends over 13 amino acids. CDR3 loop: CASSSDSNQPQHF. The CDR3 nucleotides are TGTGCCAGCAGCTCAGATAGCAATCAGCCCCAGCATTTT. The variable domain in full, with the rest retrieved from reference TRBV7-2 and TRBJ1-5, is GAGVSQSPSNKVTEKGKDVELRCDPISGHTALYWYRQSLGQGLEFLIYFQGNSAPDKSGLPSDRFSAERTGGSVSTLTIQRTQQEDSAVYLCASSSDSNQPQHFGDGTRLSIL.

The chain combines TRBV5-1 with TRBJ2-1; TRBD1 matches 10 bases. Looked up from germline, CDR1 is SGHRS and CDR2 is YFSETQ. The CDR3 covers 18 residues. V shed 4 bases and J 0 bases; nucleotides not matched to a gene: 10. Written as DNA, the CDR3 is TGCGCCAGCAGCGAACGGACAGGGGGGCCCACCTCCTACAATGAGCAGTTCTTC. As protein: CASSERTGGPTSYNEQFF.

The chain recombines TRBV7-6 with TRBJ1-1, with D possibly TRBD1 on 6 matching bases. Trimming took off 5 bases at V and 1 base at J, with 17 bases between the two ends. The CDR3 is made up of 16 amino acids. Germline lookup yields CDR1 SGHVS and CDR2 FNYEAQ. The CDR3 DNA reads as TGTGCCAGCAGCGATCGACAGGCATTAAGGAACACTGAAGCTTTCTTT. Its protein is CASSDRQALRNTEAFF. The full variable domain, its missing parts supplied by reference TRBV7-6 and TRBJ1-1, is GAGVSQSPRYKVTKRGQDVALRCDPISGHVSLYWYRQALGQGPEFLTYFNYEAQQDKSGLPNDRFSAERPEGSISTLTIQRTEQRDSAMYRCASSDRQALRNTEAFFGQGTRLTVV.

For the CDR3, the DNA is TGTGCCAGCAGCCTCCGAGGGTCGAGAGGACCTTGGGCTGAAGCTTTCTTT. It specifies CASSLRGSRGPWAEAFF. The J gene is TRBJ1-1, the V gene TRBV13; unclear D gene. Germline V CDR1 and CDR2: PRHDT, FYEKMQ (reference sequence). The CDR3 contains 17 residues. V lost 5 bases, J lost 6 bases, and 25 bases lay in between.

The chain combines TRBV27 with TRBJ1-3, with no clear D. The CDR3 has 17 residues. Germline CDR1 MNHEY, CDR2 SMNVEV (reference sequence). Trimming pared 0 bases from V and 4 bases from J, leaving 16 bases between. The CDR3 here is CASSLSSRGIGGNTIYF. The CDR3 DNA sequence: TGTGCCAGCAGTTTATCTTCCCGAGGGATCGGGGGAAACACCATATATTTT.

CDR3 DNA sequence: TGTGCCAGCACCCCTCCGGGACAGTTCAATCAGCCCCAGCATTTT. This sequence encodes CASTPPGQFNQPQHF. The chain joins TRBV6-5 to TRBJ1-5, with 7 positions matching TRBD1. The CDR3 length is 15 residues. In germline, CDR1 is MNHEY, CDR2 SVGAGI. Trimming took 7 bases from V and 3 from J; bases not matched to a gene: 9.

The chain employs TRBV15 and TRBJ1-4; D gene unclear. Trimming shortened V by 0 bases and J by 8 bases, and 16 bases separated the two germline ends. Looked up from germline, CDR1 is LNHNV and CDR2 is YYDKDF (reference sequence). The CDR3 extends over 16 amino acids. The CDR3 region is CATSRERVSSPEKLFF. CDR3 in DNA: TGTGCCACCAGCAGAGAGCGGGTTAGTTCGCCCGAAAAACTGTTTTTT.

The CDR3 nucleotides read TGTGCCAGCAGCTTAGTTACTAGCGGGAGGGTGAGCACAGATACGCAGTATTTT. Amino acid sequence: CASSLVTSGRVSTDTQYF. The chain combines TRBV7-2 with TRBJ2-3, with TRBD2 matching 13 bases. Trimming took 1 base from V and 0 from J; bases not matched to a gene: 4. CDR3 length: 18 residues. Germline CDR1 reads SGHTA; CDR2 reads FQGNSA.

The V and J genes are TRBV28 and TRBJ1-5; 10 bases are shared with TRBD1. The V segment lost 6 bases and the J segment 2 bases; nucleotides outside the gene matches: 4. In germline, CDR1 is MDHEN, CDR2 SYDVKM. This CDR3 has 15 amino acids. This CDR3 reads CASRRGTGGNQPQHF. The CDR3 DNA sequence: TGTGCCAGCAGACGCGGGACAGGGGGCAATCAGCCCCAGCATTTT.

This clone was counted between two and nine times. This sequence joins TRBV3-1 (or the pseudogene TRBV3-2) and TRBJ1-2, with 7 positions matching TRBD1. The V gene's germline CDR1 is LGHDT and CDR2 YNNKEL (reference sequence). The ends lost 3 bases at V and 2 bases at J; junction bases unmatched: 6. CDR3 length equals 15 residues. CDR3 DNA sequence: TGTGCCAGCAGCCACGGGGACAGAAAAAACTATGGCTACACCTTC. This translates into CASSHGDRKNYGYTF.

The CDR3 region is CASSWGAGGYNEQFF. DNA for the CDR3: TGCGCCAGCAGCTGGGGGGCAGGGGGATACAATGAGCAGTTCTTC. This rearrangement joins TRBV5-1 to TRBJ2-1; possibly TRBD1 for D (7 bases). The germline V gene has CDR1 SGHRS and CDR2 YFSETQ. The CDR3 covers 15 residues. V gave up 3 bases and J gave up 4 bases, with 14 bases separating them.

The rearrangement uses TRBV23-1 and TRBJ1-2; TRBD1 agrees at 8 bases. TRBV23-1 has ORF status, its function being uncertain. The CDR3 is made up of 15 amino acids. V shed 7 bases and J 5 bases; nucleotides not matched to a gene: 12. The DNA for the CDR3 is TGCGCCAGCAAACAGGGGGAGGGACTCTGGTATGGCTACACCTTC. This sequence encodes CASKQGEGLWYGYTF.

Notes on this clone: This CDR3 is also generated by other DNA sequences in the sample. The chain links TRBV27 to TRBJ2-5, with 14 bases matching TRBD2. V lost 5 bases, J lost 1 base, and 3 bases stayed unmatched. Germline V gene lookup returns CDR1 MNHEY and CDR2 SMNVEV (reference sequence). CDR3 size: 16 residues. The CDR3: CASSLGLAGGQETQYF. The CDR3 region has the DNA TGTGCCAGCAGTCTCGGACTAGCGGGGGGCCAAGAGACCCAGTACTTC.

The rearrangement uses TRBV19 and TRBJ1-1, with D hard to call. This CDR3 is 13 amino acids long. V lost 4 bases to trimming and J lost 1 base, with 7 bases between them. Germline CDR1 is LNHDA and CDR2 is SQIVND (reference sequence). As DNA, the CDR3 is TGTGCCAGTAGTAGGACTGCGAACACTGAAGCTTTCTTT. Its protein product is CASSRTANTEAFF.

CDR3 DNA sequence: TGTGCCAGTAGTAATGGGCAGAGTAACTATGGCTACACCTTC. Translated, it gives CASSNGQSNYGYTF. The gene calls are TRBV19 and TRBJ1-2; no definite D call. The CDR3 has 14 residues. V gave up 4 bases and J gave up 1 base, with 10 bases separating them. Per the germline V gene, CDR1 is LNHDA and CDR2 is SQIVND (reference sequence).

This chain links TRBV9 with TRBJ1-2, with 12 bases identical to TRBD1. Germline trimming cut 3 bases from V and 8 bases from J; bases unmatched to any gene: 8. The CDR3 has 15 amino acids. CDR1 and CDR2 (germline): SGDLS, YYNGEE. CDR3 DNA sequence: TGTGCCAGCAGCGCCCGGGGACAGGGGGCGGAGGGCTACACCTTC. Protein sequence: CASSARGQGAEGYTF.

The chain recombines TRBV19 with TRBJ2-7, with 8 bases aligning to TRBD1. The V and J ends lost 2 bases and 6 bases, in that order; junction bases with no gene match: 3. The V gene's germline CDR1 is LNHDA and CDR2 SQIVND (reference sequence). This CDR3 has 13 residues. The DNA for the CDR3 is TGTGCCAGTAGTATAATGACAGGGGTCGAGCAGTACTTC. Its protein product is CASSIMTGVEQYF. Full variable domain (remainder filled in from reference TRBV19 and TRBJ2-7): DGGITQSPKYLFRKEGQNVTLSCEQNLNHDAMYWYRQDPGQGLRLIYYSQIVNDFQKGDIAEGYSVSREKKESFPLTVTSAQKNPTAFYLCASSIMTGVEQYFGPGTRLTVT.

V is TRBV7-8 and J is TRBJ2-5, with 7 bases aligning to TRBD2. V shed 3 bases, J shed 4 bases, and the junction held 2 bases outside the gene matches. Per the germline V gene, CDR1 is SGHVS and CDR2 is FQNEAQ. CDR3 length: 13 residues. The CDR3 DNA sequence: TGTGCCAGCAGCTTCACGGGGGGAGAGACCCAGTACTTC. Its protein is CASSFTGGETQYF. Together with reference TRBV7-8 and TRBJ2-5, the CDR3 gives the full variable domain: GAGVSQSPRYKVAKRGQDVALRCDPISGHVSLFWYQQALGQGPEFLTYFQNEAQLDKSGLPSDRFFAERPEGSVSTLKIQRTQQEDSAVYLCASSFTGGETQYFGPGTRLLVL.

The chain has TRBV5-1 and TRBJ2-1, with 8 positions matching TRBD1. V gave up 1 base and J gave up 5 bases; unmatched junction bases: 5. This CDR3 is built from 15 residues. Germline V gene data show CDR1 as SGHRS and CDR2 as YFSETQ. CDR3 bases: TGCGCCAGCAGCTTGCGTCAGGGGGCCGACAATGAGCAGTTCTTC. Encoded protein: CASSLRQGADNEQFF.

The chain couples TRBV2 to TRBJ1-1; D remains unclear. The V gene lost 2 bases and the J gene lost 6 bases, with 19 bases spanning the gap. Germline-derived CDR1 and CDR2 are SNHLY and FYNNEI. This CDR3 region has 16 residues. This CDR3 is CASSEYGNSLAAEAFF. CDR3 sequence (DNA): TGTGCCAGCAGTGAATACGGAAATTCGTTAGCGGCTGAAGCTTTCTTT.

The V and J genes are TRBV6-4 and TRBJ1-5; D gene unclear. There are 13 residues in the CDR3. Trimming took off 1 base at V and 6 bases at J, with 7 bases between the two ends. Per the germline V gene, CDR1 is MRHNA and CDR2 is SNTAGT. The CDR3 region is CASSDLPGQPQHF. The DNA of the CDR3 is TGTGCCAGCAGTGACTTGCCAGGTCAGCCCCAGCATTTT.

The V gene is TRBV20-1, the J gene TRBJ2-7, with 7 positions matching TRBD1. Per the germline V gene, CDR1 is DFQATT and CDR2 is SNEGSKA (reference sequence). V dropped 3 bases and J dropped 2; count of bases not matched to a gene: 10. The CDR3 spans 15 residues. In nucleotides, the CDR3 is TGCAGTGCTAGTGATTACAGGGGCCCAACCTACGAGCAGTACTTC. Protein sequence: CSASDYRGPTYEQYF.